One and the same sample provided the 26 T cell receptor beta chains below, sequenced in a study of blood T cell repertoires in COVID-19. Sequenced by immunoSEQ multiplex PCR; TCRdb stores in-frame clones only, minus some. Here the sample spans some 150,000 clones, about four fifths being singletons. Sequencing was carried out using peripheral blood. These TCRs come from a woman in her seventies with COVID-19, enrolled during active disease.

This clone was found a few times. V is TRBV6-1 and J is TRBJ2-2; TRBD1 aligns across 10 bases. The CDR3 extends over 17 amino acids. V was clipped by 6 bases and J by 1 base; unmatched bases: 8. The germline V gene encodes CDR1 MNHNS and CDR2 SASEGT. This CDR3 is CASRERQGARNTGELFF. The CDR3 DNA sequence: TGTGCCAGCAGGGAACGACAGGGGGCGCGGAACACCGGGGAGCTGTTTTTT.

This chain links TRBV19 with TRBJ1-2, with a tentative D call TRBD1 (6 bases). V was shortened by 5 bases and J by 4 bases, with 14 bases between the two germline ends. There are 14 residues in the CDR3. Germline V gene sequence: CDR1 LNHDA, CDR2 SQIVND (reference sequence). CDR3 sequence reads: CASSAAGTSYGYTF. CDR3 nucleotides: TGTGCCAGTAGTGCTGCCGGGACAAGCTATGGCTACACCTTC.

The chain joins TRBV25-1 to TRBJ2-3; TRBD2 aligns across 7 bases. Looked up from germline, CDR1 is MGHDK and CDR2 is SYGVNS. The CDR3 is made up of 14 amino acids. The V gene end was trimmed by 4 bases and the J gene end by 2 bases; junction bases not matched to a gene: 3. CDR3 sequence: CASSGRGNTDTQYF. CDR3 DNA: TGTGCCAGCAGTGGGCGGGGGAACACAGATACGCAGTATTTT. Using reference TRBV25-1 and TRBJ2-3 for the parts outside the CDR3, the full variable domain is EADIYQTPRYLVIGTGKKITLECSQTMGHDKMYWYQQDPGMELHLIHYSYGVNSTEKGDLSSESTVSRIRTEHFPLTLESARPSHTSQYLCASSGRGNTDTQYFGPGTRLTVL.

V usage is TRBV30 and J usage is TRBJ1-2; TRBD1 might be the D (5 bases). The CDR3 sequence is 13 residues long. V was cut by 3 bases and J by 4 bases, with 12 bases left in between. Germline CDR1 GTSNPN, CDR2 SVGIG (reference sequence). CDR3 residues: CAWRSGGSYGYTF. In DNA, the CDR3 is TGTGCCTGGAGGAGCGGGGGTAGCTATGGCTACACCTTC.

J is TRBJ1-6 and V is TRBV7-6; tentative D call: TRBD1 (5 bases). Germline CDR1 SGHVS, CDR2 FNYEAQ. The CDR3 loop spans 15 amino acids. Deletions cut 1 base from V and 4 bases from J, with 8 bases between. In nucleotides, the CDR3 is TGTGCCAGCAGCTTAGACGGGGGGTATAATTCACCCCTCCACTTT. This encodes CASSLDGGYNSPLHF.

The chain is built from TRBV9 and TRBJ1-6; tentatively, D is TRBD1 (6 bases). The CDR3 is 14 amino acids. V was pared by 0 bases and J by 7 bases, with 8 bases between. Germline CDR1 is SGDLS and CDR2 is YYNGEE. CDR3 DNA: TGTGCCAGCAGCGTAGGGACAGCCAATTCACCCCTCCACTTT. Encoded protein: CASSVGTANSPLHF.

The gene calls are TRBV2 and TRBJ1-2; D is ambiguous. The CDR3 extends over 12 amino acids. In germline, CDR1 is SNHLY, CDR2 FYNNEI. V shed 10 bases and J shed 8 bases, with 17 bases lying between them. In nucleotides, the CDR3 is TGTGCCACCGCCGCGGGGATCGGGGGCTACACCTTC. As protein: CATAAGIGGYTF.

The J gene is TRBJ1-6, the V gene TRBV7-9; 9 bases match TRBD1. Germline CDR1 and CDR2: SEHNR and FQNEAQ (reference sequence). Trimming at V came to 5 bases and at J to 0 bases, leaving 11 bases not matched to a gene. CDR3 length equals 19 residues. DNA of the CDR3: TGTGCCAGCAGCCACCGGGACAGGGACTTTAGCTCCTATAATTCACCCCTCCACTTT. This translates into CASSHRDRDFSSYNSPLHF. Full variable domain (missing parts from reference TRBV7-9 and TRBJ1-6): DTGVSQNPRHKITKRGQNVTFRCDPISEHNRLYWYRQTLGQGPEFLTYFQNEAQLEKSRLLSDRFSAERPKGSFSTLEIQRTEQGDSAMYLCASSHRDRDFSSYNSPLHFGNGTRLTVT.

In this sample, this clone turned up a few times. This chain links TRBV27 with TRBJ2-7; TRBD1 matches at 11 bases. The length of the CDR3 is 14 residues. V shed 5 bases, J shed 3 bases, and the junction held 3 bases outside the gene matches. Germline CDR1 and CDR2: MNHEY and SMNVEV (reference sequence). The CDR3 region has the DNA TGTGCCAGCAGTCCGGACAGGGGGCTCTACGAGCAGTACTTC. Amino acid sequence: CASSPDRGLYEQYF.

The chain is built from TRBV19 and TRBJ1-2; TRBD1 aligns across 10 bases. Per germline, CDR1 LNHDA and CDR2 SQIVND (reference sequence). The length of the CDR3 is 13 residues. J lost 7 bases, V lost 7 bases, and 6 bases had no gene match. CDR3 coding DNA: TGTGCCAGTACGACCGACAGGGGGCTTGGCTACACCTTC. Translated: CASTTDRGLGYTF.

This chain links TRBV5-5 with TRBJ1-5; 7 positions match TRBD1. CDR3 length: 13 amino acids. Germline CDR1 is SGHKS and CDR2 is YYEKEE (reference sequence). The V gene end was trimmed by 1 base and the J gene end by 9 bases; junction bases not matched to a gene: 4. For the CDR3, the DNA is TGTGCCAGCAGCTTGACAGGGGATGGGCCCCAGCATTTT. It translates to CASSLTGDGPQHF.

The chain has TRBV7-9 and TRBJ1-2, with a weak D call TRBD1 (5 bases). This CDR3 contains 19 residues. Between the trimmed V and J ends, which lost 5 bases and 0 bases, there was a span of 25 bases. Looked up from germline, CDR1 is SEHNR and CDR2 is FQNEAQ (reference sequence). The CDR3 reads CASSHSSRGRAEANYGYTF. For the CDR3, the DNA is TGTGCCAGCAGCCATTCCTCTCGTGGCAGGGCAGAGGCTAACTATGGCTACACCTTC.

This clone was picked up one time. The genes are TRBV3-1 (or the pseudogene TRBV3-2) and TRBJ2-2; 7 nucleotides agree with TRBD2. The CDR3 extends over 16 amino acids. V was pared by 4 bases and J by 3 bases, with 8 bases of the junction left unmatched. The germline V gene has CDR1 LGHDT and CDR2 YNNKEL (reference sequence). DNA for the CDR3: TGTGCCAGCAGCCGCAGGACGGGAGGACACACCGGGGAGCTGTTTTTT. Protein product: CASSRRTGGHTGELFF.

The chain combines TRBV14 with TRBJ1-4, with D possibly matching TRBD1 (6 bases). Germline lookup yields CDR1 SGHDN and CDR2 FVKESK. V was cut by 1 base and J by 8 bases, with 20 bases left in between. The CDR3 sequence is 17 residues long. For the CDR3, the DNA is TGTGCCAGCAGCCAAGTCACAGGGTCGGGTCTCGGGGAAAAACTGTTTTTT. This translates into CASSQVTGSGLGEKLFF.

This clone was seen a few times. The chain employs TRBV5-1 and TRBJ2-3; 7 positions agree with TRBD2. V gave up 3 bases and J gave up 5 bases; unmatched junction bases: 9. Germline V gene lookup returns CDR1 SGHRS and CDR2 YFSETQ. The CDR3 runs to 15 residues. CDR3 sequence (DNA): TGCGCCAGCAGCTCGAGCGGGACCCAAGGAGATACGCAGTATTTT. This encodes CASSSSGTQGDTQYF.

This CDR3 reads CASSFQAVSNQPQHF. In DNA, the CDR3 is TGTGCCAGCAGCTTCCAGGCAGTAAGCAATCAGCCCCAGCATTTT. This chain uses TRBV6-2 or TRBV6-3 with TRBJ1-5; D is unresolved. The germline gives CDR1 MNHEY, CDR2 SVGEGT. Trimming shortened V by 6 bases and J by 1 base, and 13 bases separated the two germline ends. The CDR3 runs 15 residues.

The chain is built from TRBV12-3 or TRBV12-4 and TRBJ2-3, with unresolved D. Trimming removed 3 bases at V and 5 bases at J, with 3 bases between. The CDR3 has 11 amino acids. The CDR3 loop reads CASSFKDTQYF. The CDR3 region has the DNA TGTGCCAGCAGTTTCAAAGATACGCAGTATTTT.

The chain employs TRBV15 and TRBJ2-2; possible D gene TRBD2, 7 bases. This CDR3 region has 14 residues. Germline CDR1 and CDR2: LNHNV and YYDKDF (reference sequence). The V end lost 5 bases, the J end lost 4 bases, and 11 bases lay between the germline ends. The CDR3 sequence: CATSWGGSTGELFF. The CDR3 nucleotides read TGTGCCACCAGCTGGGGGGGCAGCACCGGGGAGCTGTTTTTT.

This chain uses TRBV3-1 (or the pseudogene TRBV3-2) with TRBJ2-1; D may be TRBD2 (6 bases). This CDR3 contains 15 residues. V was trimmed by 6 bases and J by 2 bases, leaving 14 bases between them. Germline loops: CDR1 LGHDT, CDR2 YNNKEL (reference sequence). The CDR3 region is CASRYSTGAYNEQFF. The CDR3 coding sequence is TGTGCCAGCAGGTATAGTACGGGGGCCTACAATGAGCAGTTCTTC.

A single count supports this clone. The V call is TRBV19, the J call TRBJ1-5, with no clear D. V lost 6 bases and J lost 6, with 9 bases in between. Per the germline V gene, CDR1 is LNHDA and CDR2 is SQIVND (reference sequence). The CDR3 is 12 amino acids. The CDR3 region is CASSRGIQPQHF. In DNA form, the CDR3 reads TGTGCCAGTAGCCGGGGAATTCAGCCCCAGCATTTT.

The V and J genes are TRBV5-5 and TRBJ1-1; weak D call: TRBD1 (6 bases). Germline V gene lookup returns CDR1 SGHKS and CDR2 YYEKEE (reference sequence). V dropped 2 bases and J dropped 4 bases, with 15 bases sitting between them. This CDR3 has 15 residues. The CDR3 coding sequence is TGTGCCAGCAGCTTTCGACAGGCCTCGGTCACTGAAGCTTTCTTT. It translates to CASSFRQASVTEAFF.

This clone came up a few times. The chain links TRBV7-2 to TRBJ1-1, with 7 bases lining up with TRBD1. J was trimmed by 0 bases and V by 5 bases; bases with no gene match: 6. The CDR3 consists of 15 residues. Germline CDR1 and CDR2: SGHTA and FQGNSA. CDR3 amino acids: CASSPQTGMNTEAFF. CDR3 nucleotides: TGTGCCAGCAGCCCACAGACAGGGATGAACACTGAAGCTTTCTTT.

The V gene is TRBV28, the J gene TRBJ1-3; a weak D match, TRBD1 (5 bases). The germline V gene encodes CDR1 MDHEN and CDR2 SYDVKM. This CDR3 comprises 13 residues. Trimming shortened V by 8 bases and J by 2 bases, and 10 bases separated the two germline ends. The CDR3 sequence is CASYGGAGNTIYF. CDR3 sequence (DNA): TGTGCCAGCTACGGGGGGGCTGGAAACACCATATATTTT.

V gene TRBV19 combines with J gene TRBJ2-3, with TRBD1 identical over 9 bases. The V segment lost 3 bases and the J segment 1 base; nucleotides outside the gene matches: 5. Germline CDR1 reads LNHDA; CDR2 reads SQIVND (reference sequence). The CDR3 totals 16 residues. CDR3 sequence (DNA): TGTGCCAGTAGTATGGGACAGGGTTGGGGCACAGATACGCAGTATTTT. Amino acids: CASSMGQGWGTDTQYF.

The chain recombines TRBV11-3 with TRBJ2-2; 9 nucleotides match TRBD1. The V segment lost 0 bases and the J segment 3 bases; nucleotides outside the gene matches: 8. CDR3 length equals 18 residues. Germline V gene lookup returns CDR1 SGHNT and CDR2 YENEEA. The CDR3 spells CASSLDRLGQGHTGELFF. Written as DNA, the CDR3 is TGTGCCAGCAGCTTAGATCGACTGGGACAGGGCCACACCGGGGAGCTGTTTTTT. Complete variable domain (other parts from reference TRBV11-3 and TRBJ2-2): EAGVVQSPRYKIIEKKQPVAFWCNPISGHNTLYWYLQNLGQGPELLIRYENEEAVDDSQLPKDRFSAERLKGVDSTLKIQPAELGDSAVYLCASSLDRLGQGHTGELFFGEGSRLTVL.

This rearrangement joins TRBV12-3 or TRBV12-4 to TRBJ1-4; D gene uncertain. Trimming took 8 bases from V and 4 from J, leaving 11 bases between them. The CDR3 is made up of 13 amino acids. Here the CDR3 DNA reads TGTGCCAGCGGGCGGACTTATAATGAAAAACTGTTTTTT. This codes for CASGRTYNEKLFF.